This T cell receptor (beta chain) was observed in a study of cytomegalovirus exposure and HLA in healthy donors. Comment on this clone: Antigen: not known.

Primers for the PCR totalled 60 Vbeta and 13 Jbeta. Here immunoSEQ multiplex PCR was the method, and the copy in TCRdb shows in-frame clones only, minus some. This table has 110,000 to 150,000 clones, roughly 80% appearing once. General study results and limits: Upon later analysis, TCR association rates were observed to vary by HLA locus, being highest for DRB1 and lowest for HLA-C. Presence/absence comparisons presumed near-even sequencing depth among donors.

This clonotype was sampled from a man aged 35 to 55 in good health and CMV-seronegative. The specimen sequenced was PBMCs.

The CDR3 here is CASSVGGQGMETQYF. The CDR3, as DNA: TGTGCCAGCAGCGTAGGGGGGCAGGGCATGGAGACCCAGTACTTC. This chain uses TRBV9 with TRBJ2-5, with D perhaps TRBD1 (6 bases). This CDR3 has 15 amino acids. V dropped 0 bases and J dropped 5 bases, with 14 bases sitting between them. Germline V gives CDR1 SGDLS, CDR2 YYNGEE. Using reference TRBV9 and TRBJ2-5 for the parts outside the CDR3, the full variable domain is DSGVTQTPKHLITATGQRVTLRCSPRSGDLSVYWYQQSLDQGLQFLIQYYNGEERAKGNILERFSAQQFPDLHSELNLSSLELGDSALYFCASSVGGQGMETQYFGPGTRLLVL.